This T cell receptor (beta chain) was identified in a study of T cell responses to AZD1222 COVID-19 vaccine. Findings and caveats of the study: Per reports, nearly half of all spike-specific TCRs target regions that are unmutated in variants.

To note about this clone: No antigen is known for it.

The table came from immunoSEQ multiplex PCR; TCRdb's copy has only in-frame clones and leaves some out. Here the sample spans fewer than 150,000 clones, over 85% being singletons. Losses at the gene ends were 3 bases for V and 5 bases for J; bases not matched to a gene: 6. The CDR3 runs to 15 residues. Per the germline V gene, CDR1 is SGHNT and CDR2 is YENEEA. This rearrangement joins TRBV11-3 to TRBJ1-4; TRBD1 matches at 7 bases. The source material was peripheral blood, sampled 28 days after the second AZD1222 dose. The clonotype comes from an adult who received the AZD1222 COVID-19 vaccine. For the CDR3, the DNA is TGTGCCAGCAGCTTTTCTGGGACAGAGAATGAAAAACTGTTTTTT. Its protein product is CASSFSGTENEKLFF.